The 15 T cell receptor beta chains below were found in one sample sequenced in a study of blood T cell repertoires in COVID-19. Profiled with immunoSEQ multiplex PCR; TCRdb holds only in-frame clones, not every one. The sample carries about 320,000 clones, 80% to 90% recorded once. What was sequenced was PBMCs or T cells enriched from blood (not recorded which). These receptors came from a woman aged 18-30 years who had recovered from COVID-19.

The chain is built from TRBV11-2 and TRBJ2-7, with D possibly TRBD1 on 6 matching bases. The CDR3 has 16 residues. Per germline, CDR1 SGHAT and CDR2 FQNNGV. V was cut by 0 bases and J by 4 bases, with 16 bases left in between. The CDR3 nucleotides read TGTGCCAGCAGCTTAGATACGTGGGCAGGGGTATACGAGCAGTACTTC. The encoded protein is CASSLDTWAGVYEQYF.

The chain carries TRBV5-4 and TRBJ1-1; D is uncertain. The V gene's germline CDR1 is SGHNT and CDR2 YYREEE (reference sequence). The CDR3 runs to 14 residues. V dropped 0 bases and J dropped 0 bases, with 6 bases sitting between them. The CDR3 DNA follows: TGTGCCAGCAGCTTGGACTTTTTGAACACTGAAGCTTTCTTT. It specifies CASSLDFLNTEAFF.

The chain recombines TRBV9 with TRBJ1-5; a possible D gene is TRBD1 (6 bases). V gave up 2 bases and J gave up 10 bases, with 13 bases separating them. CDR1 is SGDLS, CDR2 YYNGEE, per germline. The CDR3 loop spans 13 amino acids. In DNA form, the CDR3 reads TGTGCCAGCAGCGTTTCATCGACAGGCCCCCAGCATTTT. Its translation: CASSVSSTGPQHF.

The gene calls are TRBV3-1 (or the pseudogene TRBV3-2) and TRBJ1-2; TRBD1 aligns across 9 bases. The V and J ends lost 1 base and 0 bases, in that order; junction bases with no gene match: 3. The CDR3 is made up of 16 amino acids. The V gene's germline CDR1 is LGHDT and CDR2 YNNKEL (reference sequence). This CDR3 is CASSQVYRGPNYGYTF. CDR3 DNA: TGTGCCAGCAGCCAAGTCTACAGGGGGCCTAACTATGGCTACACCTTC.

The chain uses TRBV2 and TRBJ2-7, with TRBD1 matching 7 bases. V shed 7 bases and J 3 bases; nucleotides not matched to a gene: 12. Per the germline V gene, CDR1 is SNHLY and CDR2 is FYNNEI. The CDR3 contains 15 residues. CDR3 region: CASTSRQGVVYEQYF. The CDR3 bases are TGTGCCAGCACCAGTAGACAGGGTGTAGTCTACGAGCAGTACTTC.

V and J are TRBV3-1 (or the pseudogene TRBV3-2) and TRBJ1-2, with D uncertain. This CDR3 has 14 amino acids. V lost 6 bases and J 1 base, leaving 12 bases between the germline ends. Germline V lookup: CDR1 LGHDT, CDR2 YNNKEL (reference sequence). The CDR3 nucleotides are TGTGCCAGCAGGTCCCTGTCGAGTAACTATGGCTACACCTTC. This encodes CASRSLSSNYGYTF.

This chain joins TRBV9 and TRBJ2-3; 9 nucleotides line up with TRBD2. Germline lookup yields CDR1 SGDLS and CDR2 YYNGEE. This CDR3 has 16 residues. The V and J ends lost 4 bases and 0 bases, in that order; junction bases with no gene match: 6. The chain's CDR3 is CASSRTSGSSTDTQYF. The CDR3 region has the DNA TGTGCCAGCAGCAGAACTAGCGGGTCAAGCACAGATACGCAGTATTTT.

The V gene is TRBV7-9, the J gene TRBJ1-4; D is perhaps TRBD1 (6 bases). CDR1 and CDR2 (germline): SEHNR, FQNEAQ (reference sequence). V shed 5 bases and J shed 7 bases, with 14 bases lying between them. This CDR3 has 14 residues. CDR3 coding DNA: TGTGCCAGCAGCCCCTCGGACAGCTTTGAAAAACTGTTTTTT. Residues: CASSPSDSFEKLFF.

The V gene is TRBV27, the J gene TRBJ2-1; 9 bases are shared with TRBD2. V lost 4 bases and J lost 3; bases outside the gene matches: 10. Germline lookup yields CDR1 MNHEY and CDR2 SMNVEV (reference sequence). The CDR3 consists of 17 residues. The CDR3 DNA reads TGTGCCAGCAGTTCAGGTCCGGGACTAGCCTTCTACAATGAGCAGTTCTTC. This gives the protein CASSSGPGLAFYNEQFF.

The chain is built from TRBV7-2 and TRBJ1-6; D may be TRBD1 (6 bases). The CDR3 extends over 18 amino acids. Trimming stripped 0 bases from V and 6 bases from J, with 18 bases between. CDR1 and CDR2 (germline): SGHTA, FQGNSA. CDR3 amino acids: CASSLAMLDRIFNSPLHF. The CDR3 DNA sequence: TGTGCCAGCAGCTTAGCGATGCTCGACAGGATCTTTAATTCACCCCTCCACTTT.

This chain joins TRBV19 and TRBJ1-1; D is ambiguous. The CDR3 spans 12 residues. Trimming stripped 10 bases from V and 5 bases from J, with 14 bases between. Germline loops: CDR1 LNHDA, CDR2 SQIVND (reference sequence). CDR3 residues: CATTPSGTEAFF. CDR3 sequence (DNA): TGTGCCACCACTCCCTCGGGGACTGAAGCTTTCTTT. The full variable domain, its missing parts supplied by reference TRBV19 and TRBJ1-1, is DGGITQSPKYLFRKEGQNVTLSCEQNLNHDAMYWYRQDPGQGLRLIYYSQIVNDFQKGDIAEGYSVSREKKESFPLTVTSAQKNPTAFYLCATTPSGTEAFFGQGTRLTVV.

This chain connects TRBV7-9 to TRBJ2-5; D is perhaps TRBD1 (6 bases). This CDR3 contains 15 residues. Germline CDR1 SEHNR, CDR2 FQNEAQ (reference sequence). Trimming removed 1 base from V and 4 bases from J, with 13 bases in between. In DNA form, the CDR3 reads TGTGCCAGCAGCTTAGTACTGGGGGCGGGAGAGACCCAGTACTTC. Its protein product is CASSLVLGAGETQYF. Full variable domain (remainder filled in from reference TRBV7-9 and TRBJ2-5): DTGVSQNPRHKITKRGQNVTFRCDPISEHNRLYWYRQTLGQGPEFLTYFQNEAQLEKSRLLSDRFSAERPKGSFSTLEIQRTEQGDSAMYLCASSLVLGAGETQYFGPGTRLLVL.

The chain uses TRBV19 and TRBJ2-7; D is possibly TRBD2 (5 bases). The CDR3 totals 13 residues. The germline V gene has CDR1 LNHDA and CDR2 SQIVND (reference sequence). V lost 5 bases, J lost 1 base, and 9 bases lay in between. CDR3 in DNA: TGTGCCAGTAGTTTCGGGGTATCCTACGAGCAGTACTTC. This gives the protein CASSFGVSYEQYF.

This clone was picked up a small number of times. The rearrangement joins TRBV9 to TRBJ2-7; possibly TRBD2 for D (6 bases). The V end lost 0 bases, the J end lost 5 bases, and 15 bases lay between the germline ends. The CDR3 contains 15 residues. The germline V gene has CDR1 SGDLS and CDR2 YYNGEE. CDR3 nucleotide sequence: TGTGCCAGCAGCGTAGACTCCGGGAGCCGCGACGAGCAGTACTTC. Translating gives CASSVDSGSRDEQYF.

The V gene is TRBV28, the J gene TRBJ2-1; 7 bases map to TRBD2. Germline values: CDR1 MDHEN, CDR2 SYDVKM. This CDR3 comprises 14 residues. J was trimmed by 8 bases and V by 6 bases; bases with no gene match: 10. CDR3 region: CASSWDYYRDEQFF. The DNA of the CDR3 is TGTGCCAGCAGCTGGGACTACTACCGAGATGAGCAGTTCTTC.